A selection of T cell receptor beta chains follows, all from one sample in a study of shared T cell receptors in the human thymus. The assay was immunoSEQ multiplex PCR, and TCRdb's table has in-frame clones only and misses some. The data hold almost 550,000 clones, with 75% to 80% observed a single time. The same data also contributed to another study, on human thymus T cells.

The sample comprised thymocytes. Every receptor here comes from a boy in the first two years of life with a congenital heart defect. CDR3s leave out the opening cysteine and the closing phenylalanine or tryptophan. Each record gives: V gene, CDR3 protein.

v_gene: TRBV30; CDR3aa: AWSDGGLREGRGLEGNEQF
v_gene: TRBV7-2; CDR3aa: ASSLIGSGEGETQY
v_gene: TRBV7-3; CDR3aa: ASSFDRQETQY
v_gene: TRBV27; CDR3aa: ASSLARQGANGYT
v_gene: TRBV5-4; CDR3aa: ASSLAAQPLSYNEQF
v_gene: TRBV7-2; CDR3aa: ASSLYPATGVYEQY
v_gene: TRBV6-5; CDR3aa: ASSYRHAGLAVRQY
v_gene: TRBV7-3; CDR3aa: ASSLTQGNAEQF
v_gene: TRBV30; CDR3aa: AWGSRTGARNYGYT
v_gene: TRBV7-6; CDR3aa: ASSLAPDNFYEQY
v_gene: TRBV11-3; CDR3aa: ASSLDLRGAGDSYEQY
v_gene: TRBV7-2; CDR3aa: ASSHQKRMTQY